A single sample is the source of the 25 T cell receptor beta chains below, sequenced in a study of beta chain features in type 1 diabetes. The isolated RNA, all of it, was reverse transcribed, so expressed TCRB transcripts were what got sequenced. Measured with immunoSEQ multiplex PCR; TCRdb has only the in-frame clones, and not every one. This sample carries about 410,000 clones, 14% of them seen once, and the ten largest clones take about 0.034%. The sequencing sample was made of naive CD4+ T cells from blood. The receptors originated from a man aged 25-45 years in good health.

In its sample, this clone was seen a few times. The chain is built from TRBV9 and TRBJ2-5; 13 bases are shared with TRBD2. With 0 bases clipped from V and 8 bases from J, the junction kept 4 bases outside the gene matches. Germline CDR1 is SGDLS and CDR2 is YYNGEE. The CDR3 sequence is 15 residues long. The CDR3 coding sequence is TGTGCCAGCAGCGTAGTGGGGACTAGCGGGGTTACCCAGTACTTC. This codes for CASSVVGTSGVTQYF. Together with reference TRBV9 and TRBJ2-5, the CDR3 gives the full variable domain: DSGVTQTPKHLITATGQRVTLRCSPRSGDLSVYWYQQSLDQGLQFLIQYYNGEERAKGNILERFSAQQFPDLHSELNLSSLELGDSALYFCASSVVGTSGVTQYFGPGTRLLVL.

V is TRBV6-6 and J is TRBJ1-1; D not resolved. There are 13 residues in the CDR3. Germline V lookup: CDR1 MNHNY, CDR2 SVGAGI (reference sequence). Deletions cut 2 bases from V and 5 bases from J, with 9 bases between. The CDR3 reads CASSYEGTTEAFF. The DNA for the CDR3 is TGTGCCAGCAGTTACGAAGGTACGACTGAAGCTTTCTTT.

This chain links TRBV10-3 with TRBJ1-2, with TRBD1 matching 7 bases. V lost 7 bases to trimming and J lost 6 bases; unmatched junction nucleotides: 8. There are 13 residues in the CDR3. CDR1 is ENHRY, CDR2 SYGVKD, per germline. The CDR3 DNA sequence: TGTGCCATCACCCCCGACAGGGTTAATGGCTACACCTTC. Protein product: CAITPDRVNGYTF.

The rearrangement joins TRBV7-2 to TRBJ2-5; D is perhaps TRBD2 (7 bases). The CDR3 is made up of 16 amino acids. CDR1 is SGHTA and CDR2 is FQGNSA in the germline V gene. V lost 2 bases and J 1 base, leaving 14 bases between the germline ends. CDR3 sequence reads: CASSLRRGLTQETQYF. CDR3 nucleotides: TGTGCCAGCAGCTTACGGCGGGGGCTAACCCAAGAGACCCAGTACTTC.

V gene TRBV5-4 combines with J gene TRBJ1-4; no clear D. The CDR3 is 15 amino acids. Trimming took off 0 bases at V and 5 bases at J, with 11 bases between the two ends. CDR1 and CDR2 (germline): SGHNT, YYREEE (reference sequence). In DNA form, the CDR3 reads TGTGCCAGCAGCTTGGCCCCGTCGGCGAATGAAAAACTGTTTTTT. Translating gives CASSLAPSANEKLFF.

This chain connects TRBV29-1 to TRBJ2-1; no definite D call. V was shortened by 2 bases and J by 5 bases, with 7 bases between the two germline ends. The germline gives CDR1 SQVTM, CDR2 ANQGSEA. This CDR3 is 12 amino acids long. The CDR3 DNA reads TGCAGCGTTGAAAGATTGGACAATGAGCAGTTCTTC. This encodes CSVERLDNEQFF.

This clone was observed a handful of times. The chain couples TRBV13 to TRBJ1-4, with D hard to call. The ends were cut back, 1 base at V and 11 bases at J, with 14 bases in the middle. The germline gives CDR1 PRHDT, CDR2 FYEKMQ (reference sequence). The CDR3 is made up of 14 amino acids. In DNA, the CDR3 is TGTGCCAGCAGCTTAGACGGTTGGCAAGGGAAACTGTTTTTT. This translates into CASSLDGWQGKLFF.

The V and J genes are TRBV6-1 and TRBJ1-2; D unclear. Germline V lookup: CDR1 MNHNS, CDR2 SASEGT. The CDR3 length is 13 residues. V was cut by 5 bases and J by 4 bases, with 11 bases left in between. This CDR3 is CASSSGQSYGYTF. CDR3 in DNA: TGTGCCAGCAGTTCTGGTCAGAGCTATGGCTACACCTTC.

This chain uses TRBV28 with TRBJ1-2; 7 bases line up with TRBD1. CDR1 is MDHEN and CDR2 is SYDVKM in the germline V gene. The CDR3 covers 13 residues. The V segment lost 6 bases and the J segment 4 bases; nucleotides outside the gene matches: 5. The DNA for the CDR3 is TGTGCCAGCAGCAGGGACAGCGGCTATGGCTACACCTTC. Its protein is CASSRDSGYGYTF.

This clone occurred a few times. This rearrangement joins TRBV6-5 to TRBJ2-3; TRBD2 aligns across 8 bases. From germline, CDR1 is MNHEY and CDR2 SVGAGI. CDR3 length: 15 residues. V was pared by 6 bases and J by 5 bases, with 10 bases of the junction left unmatched. The CDR3 bases are TGTGCCAGCAGGGCCCTCAGCGGGAGTAGAGATACGCAGTATTTT. It encodes CASRALSGSRDTQYF.

This clone was seen a handful of times. The genes are TRBV18 and TRBJ2-1, with D uncertain. CDR1 is KGHSH and CDR2 is LQKENI in the germline V gene. The CDR3 runs to 13 residues. V was pared by 3 bases and J by 7 bases, with 10 bases between. In DNA form, the CDR3 reads TGTGCCAGCTCACCGGACGCGAGGAATGAGCAGTTCTTC. Translating gives CASSPDARNEQFF.

The table lists this clone with a few counts. The chain is built from TRBV9 and TRBJ2-7; TRBD1 might be the D (6 bases). The CDR3 consists of 14 residues. The germline V gene has CDR1 SGDLS and CDR2 YYNGEE. Trimming stripped 0 bases from V and 1 base from J, with 8 bases between. Written as DNA, the CDR3 is TGTGCCAGCAGCGTAGCGGGACAATCCTACGAGCAGTACTTC. Translated, it gives CASSVAGQSYEQYF. Looking up the rest from reference TRBV9 and TRBJ2-7 gives the full variable domain: DSGVTQTPKHLITATGQRVTLRCSPRSGDLSVYWYQQSLDQGLQFLIQYYNGEERAKGNILERFSAQQFPDLHSELNLSSLELGDSALYFCASSVAGQSYEQYFGPGTRLTVT.

This clone was observed a handful of times. The chain is built from TRBV19 and TRBJ1-2; D unresolved. V dropped 0 bases and J dropped 4 bases, with 6 bases sitting between them. CDR3 length: 13 residues. Germline V lookup: CDR1 LNHDA, CDR2 SQIVND (reference sequence). The CDR3 spells CASSIDPVYGYTF. The DNA for the CDR3 is TGTGCCAGTAGTATAGACCCGGTCTATGGCTACACCTTC.

This clone was recorded a few times. The chain employs TRBV7-2 and TRBJ2-7; D perhaps matches TRBD1 (5 bases). The V gene lost 1 base and the J gene lost 3 bases, with 13 bases spanning the gap. The germline V gene encodes CDR1 SGHTA and CDR2 FQGNSA. The CDR3 is made up of 15 amino acids. The CDR3 region is CASSLVSGIGYEQYF. CDR3 nucleotides: TGTGCCAGCAGCTTAGTATCAGGGATAGGCTACGAGCAGTACTTC.

CDR3 residues: CASTLTGRLSHEQFF. In nucleotides, the CDR3 is TGTGCCAGCACCTTGACAGGGCGCTTAAGCCATGAGCAGTTCTTC. This chain links TRBV11-2 with TRBJ2-1, with 7 bases aligning to TRBD1. This CDR3 is 15 amino acids long. Unmatched junction bases numbered 14, after V lost 7 bases and J lost 8 bases. Germline V gives CDR1 SGHAT, CDR2 FQNNGV.

There are a few counts of this clone. The chain recombines TRBV7-9 with TRBJ2-7; D gene unclear. This CDR3 spans 15 amino acids. Germline V gene data show CDR1 as SEHNR and CDR2 as FQNEAQ (reference sequence). V lost 0 bases, J lost 2 bases, and 11 bases lay in between. The CDR3 sequence is CASSLAKGLAYEQYF. The CDR3 DNA reads TGTGCCAGCAGCTTAGCGAAGGGATTGGCCTACGAGCAGTACTTC. Filled out from reference TRBV7-9 and TRBJ2-7, the complete variable domain reads DTGVSQNPRHKITKRGQNVTFRCDPISEHNRLYWYRQTLGQGPEFLTYFQNEAQLEKSRLLSDRFSAERPKGSFSTLEIQRTEQGDSAMYLCASSLAKGLAYEQYFGPGTRLTVT.

This clone has a handful of counts. The V gene is TRBV14, the J gene TRBJ1-1; no clear D gene. The CDR3 extends over 15 amino acids. V was trimmed by 0 bases and J by 7 bases, leaving 15 bases between them. Germline lookup yields CDR1 SGHDN and CDR2 FVKESK. CDR3 in DNA: TGTGCCAGCAGCCAAGATCGGTCTAGGAGAGGTGAAGCTTTCTTT. Encoded protein: CASSQDRSRRGEAFF.

The chain carries TRBV29-1 and TRBJ2-5; TRBD2 agrees at 11 bases. CDR1 is SQVTM and CDR2 is ANQGSEA in the germline V gene. Germline trimming cut 6 bases from V and 5 bases from J; bases unmatched to any gene: 8. CDR3 length: 14 residues. Here the CDR3 reads CSVGPLAGGETQYF. The CDR3 region has the DNA TGCAGCGTAGGACCGCTAGCGGGAGGTGAGACCCAGTACTTC.

V usage is TRBV27 and J usage is TRBJ2-3, with 13 bases fitting TRBD2. J lost 2 bases, V lost 6 bases, and 5 bases had no gene match. The length of the CDR3 is 16 residues. Germline values: CDR1 MNHEY, CDR2 SMNVEV (reference sequence). CDR3 bases: TGTGCCAGCAGGGGACTAGCGGGGACTTACACAGATACGCAGTATTTT. This codes for CASRGLAGTYTDTQYF.

This clone occurred a few times. A much larger clone lies a single base off, so this may be a read error. At the DNA level, this CDR3 is encoded by other sequences in the same sample as well. The chain couples TRBV7-2 to TRBJ2-7; the D is unclear. V dropped 1 base and J dropped 4 bases, with 2 bases sitting between them. CDR1 and CDR2 (germline): SGHTA, FQGNSA. This CDR3 spans 11 amino acids. The CDR3 sequence is CASSLVYEQYF. The CDR3 DNA follows: TGTGCCAGCAGCTTAGTGTACGAGCAGTACTTC.

Comments on this clone: Other nucleotide sequences in the sample specify the same CDR3. The J gene is TRBJ2-5, the V gene TRBV7-2; D gene unclear. The CDR3 runs 13 residues. V was clipped by 1 base and J by 2 bases, with 5 bases between them. Germline V CDR1 and CDR2: SGHTA, FQGNSA. In DNA form, the CDR3 reads TGTGCCAGCAGCTTAGGTATTCAAGAGACCCAGTACTTC. This sequence encodes CASSLGIQETQYF.

This clone was counted between two and nine times. The V call is TRBV7-9, the J call TRBJ1-1; 11 nucleotides agree with TRBD1. Germline assignment: CDR1 SEHNR and CDR2 FQNEAQ (reference sequence). After removal of 5 bases from V and 3 bases from J, the junction contained 5 bases not matched to a gene. CDR3 length: 15 residues. The CDR3 DNA is TGTGCCAGCAGCGCACCGGGACAGGGGGACACTGAAGCTTTCTTT. Translated: CASSAPGQGDTEAFF.

The chain links TRBV15 to TRBJ2-3; 10 nucleotides line up with TRBD1. Germline-derived CDR1 and CDR2 are LNHNV and YYDKDF (reference sequence). With 0 bases clipped from V and 9 bases from J, the junction kept 9 bases outside the gene matches. The CDR3 is 16 amino acids. The CDR3 bases are TGTGCCACCAGCAGAGACGGGACAGGGGTTGGTAAGACGCAGTATTTT. It yields the protein CATSRDGTGVGKTQYF.

The chain uses TRBV11-2 and TRBJ2-1; D is possibly TRBD1 (7 bases). CDR3 length: 15 residues. V shed 8 bases and J shed 4 bases, with 18 bases lying between them. Germline CDR1 is SGHAT and CDR2 is FQNNGV. The CDR3 protein is CASSSAGQKYNEQFF. CDR3 bases: TGTGCCAGCTCTTCCGCGGGACAGAAGTACAATGAGCAGTTCTTC.

Comments on this clone: Other DNA sequences in the same sample also yield this CDR3. The chain recombines TRBV30 with TRBJ1-2; no reliable D call. The V end lost 2 bases, the J end lost 8 bases, and 18 bases lay between the germline ends. The germline gives CDR1 GTSNPN, CDR2 SVGIG (reference sequence). The CDR3 runs 14 residues. CDR3 in amino acids: CAWSPTRWGGGYTF. The DNA for the CDR3 is TGTGCCTGGAGTCCAACAAGATGGGGTGGCGGCTACACCTTC.